This record covers a single T cell receptor (beta chain). As yet, its antigen is unknown. These data belong to a study of cytomegalovirus exposure and HLA in healthy donors. Background on the study: The roughly 120 validation repertoires and the roughly 700 first-cohort repertoires shared a platform, a later analysis reported. The study, taken as a whole, reports: That first-cohort TCR clusters tended to co-occur in the 120 or so validation repertoires was found in a later analysis. TCR beta chains numbering some 160 were designated cytomegalovirus-associated.

Profiling relied on immunoSEQ multiplex PCR, and the TCRdb table lists in-frame clones only, not all of them. The repertoire consists of about 300,000 clones, with approximately 87% occurring once and the leading ten covering roughly 1%. The junction had 5 bases not matched to a gene; V was cut back by 7 bases and J by 6 bases. The CDR3 extends over 13 amino acids. Germline values: CDR1 SGHTA, CDR2 FQGTGA. The V gene is TRBV7-3, the J gene TRBJ2-2, with 7 positions matching TRBD2. The TCR comes from a woman under 30 in good health and CMV-seronegative. Sequenced input: PBMCs. The CDR3 loop is CASTLRGSGELFF. The CDR3 nucleotides read TGTGCCAGCACCCTGCGGGGGTCCGGGGAGCTGTTTTTT.